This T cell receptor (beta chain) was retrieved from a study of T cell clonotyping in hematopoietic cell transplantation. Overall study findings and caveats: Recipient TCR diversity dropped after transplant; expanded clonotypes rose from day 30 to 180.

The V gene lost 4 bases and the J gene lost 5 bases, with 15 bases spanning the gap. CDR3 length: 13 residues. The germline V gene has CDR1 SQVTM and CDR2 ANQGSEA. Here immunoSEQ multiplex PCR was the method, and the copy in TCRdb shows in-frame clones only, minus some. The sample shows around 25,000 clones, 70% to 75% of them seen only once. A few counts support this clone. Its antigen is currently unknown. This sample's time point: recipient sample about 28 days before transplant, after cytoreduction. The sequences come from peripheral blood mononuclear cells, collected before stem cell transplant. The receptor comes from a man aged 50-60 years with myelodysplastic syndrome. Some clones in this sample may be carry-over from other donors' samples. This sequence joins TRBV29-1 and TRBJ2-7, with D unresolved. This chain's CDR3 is CSVVPLARHEQYF. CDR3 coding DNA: TGCAGCGTTGTGCCATTGGCGAGACACGAGCAGTACTTC.